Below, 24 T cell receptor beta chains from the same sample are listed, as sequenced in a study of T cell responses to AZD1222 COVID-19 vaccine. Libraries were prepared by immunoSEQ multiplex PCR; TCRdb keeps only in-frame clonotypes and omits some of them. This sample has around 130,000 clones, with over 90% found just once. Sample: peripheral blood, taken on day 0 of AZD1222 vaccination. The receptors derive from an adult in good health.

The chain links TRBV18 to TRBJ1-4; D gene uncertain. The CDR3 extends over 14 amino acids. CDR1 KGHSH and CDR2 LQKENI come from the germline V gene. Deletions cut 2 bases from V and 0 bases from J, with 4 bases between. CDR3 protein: CASSPKATNEKLFF. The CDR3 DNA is TGTGCCAGCTCACCAAAGGCAACTAATGAAAAACTGTTTTTT. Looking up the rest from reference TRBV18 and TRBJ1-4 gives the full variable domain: NAGVMQNPRHLVRRRGQEARLRCSPMKGHSHVYWYRQLPEEGLKFMVYLQKENIIDESGMPKERFSAEFPKEGPSILRIQQVVRGDSAAYFCASSPKATNEKLFFGSGTQLSVL.

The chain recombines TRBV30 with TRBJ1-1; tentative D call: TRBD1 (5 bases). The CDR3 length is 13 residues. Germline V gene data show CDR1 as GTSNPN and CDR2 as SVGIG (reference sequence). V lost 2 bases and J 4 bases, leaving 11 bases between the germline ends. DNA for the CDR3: TGTGCCTGGAGTTCCTTAGGGACCACTGAAGCTTTCTTT. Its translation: CAWSSLGTTEAFF.

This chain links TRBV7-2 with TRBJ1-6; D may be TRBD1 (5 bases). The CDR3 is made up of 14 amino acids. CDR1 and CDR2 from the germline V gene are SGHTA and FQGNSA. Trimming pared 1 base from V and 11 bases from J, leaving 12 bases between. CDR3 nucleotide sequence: TGTGCCAGCAGCTTAGGGGTTGAGGGGACACCCCTCCACTTT. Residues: CASSLGVEGTPLHF.

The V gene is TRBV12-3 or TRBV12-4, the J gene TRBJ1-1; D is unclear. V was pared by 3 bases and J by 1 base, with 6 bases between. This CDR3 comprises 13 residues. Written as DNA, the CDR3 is TGTGCCAGCAGTTTCGACGCGAACACTGAAGCTTTCTTT. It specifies CASSFDANTEAFF.

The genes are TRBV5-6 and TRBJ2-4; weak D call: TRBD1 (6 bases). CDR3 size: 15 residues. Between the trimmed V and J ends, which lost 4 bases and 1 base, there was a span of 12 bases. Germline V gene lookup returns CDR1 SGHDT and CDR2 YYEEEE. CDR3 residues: CASSHREFAKNIQYF. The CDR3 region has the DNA TGTGCCAGCAGCCACAGGGAATTTGCCAAAAACATTCAGTACTTC.

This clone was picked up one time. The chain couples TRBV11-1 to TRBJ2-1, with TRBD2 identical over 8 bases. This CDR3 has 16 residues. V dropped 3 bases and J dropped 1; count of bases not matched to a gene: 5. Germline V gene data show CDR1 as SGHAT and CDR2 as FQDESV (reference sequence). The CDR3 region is CASSLGGGPSYNEQFF. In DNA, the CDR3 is TGTGCCAGCAGCTTGGGCGGGGGGCCATCCTACAATGAGCAGTTCTTC.

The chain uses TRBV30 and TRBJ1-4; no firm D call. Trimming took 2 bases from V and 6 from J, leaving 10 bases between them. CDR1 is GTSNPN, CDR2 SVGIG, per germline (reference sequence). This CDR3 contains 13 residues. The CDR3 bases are TGTGCCTGGAGTCCCCACAACCATGAAAAACTGTTTTTT. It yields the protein CAWSPHNHEKLFF.

CDR3 sequence: CASSPRRTKNTGELFF. The DNA for the CDR3 is TGTGCCAGCTCACCACGGAGGACAAAGAACACCGGGGAGCTGTTTTTT. The chain carries TRBV18 and TRBJ2-2, with D possibly called TRBD1 or TRBD2 (5 bases each). Trimming removed 1 base from V and 1 base from J, with 10 bases in between. CDR3 size: 16 residues. Germline V gives CDR1 KGHSH, CDR2 LQKENI. Combining the CDR3 with reference TRBV18 and TRBJ2-2 gives the whole variable domain NAGVMQNPRHLVRRRGQEARLRCSPMKGHSHVYWYRQLPEEGLKFMVYLQKENIIDESGMPKERFSAEFPKEGPSILRIQQVVRGDSAAYFCASSPRRTKNTGELFFGEGSRLTVL.

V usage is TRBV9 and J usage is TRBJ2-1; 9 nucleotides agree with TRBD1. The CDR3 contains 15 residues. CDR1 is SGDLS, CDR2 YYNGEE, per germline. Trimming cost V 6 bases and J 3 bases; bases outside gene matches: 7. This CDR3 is CASNPGQGFYNEQFF. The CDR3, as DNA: TGTGCCAGCAATCCGGGACAGGGATTCTACAATGAGCAGTTCTTC.

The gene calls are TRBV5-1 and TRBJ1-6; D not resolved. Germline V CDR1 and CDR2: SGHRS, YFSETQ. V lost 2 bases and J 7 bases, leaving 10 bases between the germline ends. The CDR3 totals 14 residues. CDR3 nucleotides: TGCGCCAGCAGCTTTGGAGGGAGGAATTCACCCCTCCACTTT. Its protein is CASSFGGRNSPLHF.

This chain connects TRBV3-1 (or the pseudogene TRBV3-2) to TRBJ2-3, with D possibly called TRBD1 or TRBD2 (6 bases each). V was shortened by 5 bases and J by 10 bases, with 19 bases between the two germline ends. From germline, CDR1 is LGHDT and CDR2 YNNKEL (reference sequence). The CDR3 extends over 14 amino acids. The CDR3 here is CASSYGGSQHPQYF. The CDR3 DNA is TGTGCCAGCAGCTACGGGGGCAGCCAGCACCCGCAGTATTTT.

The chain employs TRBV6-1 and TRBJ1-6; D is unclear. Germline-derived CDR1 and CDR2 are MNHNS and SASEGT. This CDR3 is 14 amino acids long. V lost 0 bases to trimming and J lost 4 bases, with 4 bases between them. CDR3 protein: CASSEAVYNSPLHF. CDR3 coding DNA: TGTGCCAGCAGTGAAGCCGTATATAATTCACCCCTCCACTTT.

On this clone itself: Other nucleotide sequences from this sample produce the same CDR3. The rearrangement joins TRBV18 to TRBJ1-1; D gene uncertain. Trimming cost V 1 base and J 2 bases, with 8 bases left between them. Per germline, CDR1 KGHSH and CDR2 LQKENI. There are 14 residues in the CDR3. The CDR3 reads CASSPQGINTEAFF. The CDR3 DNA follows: TGTGCCAGCTCACCACAGGGAATAAACACTGAAGCTTTCTTT.

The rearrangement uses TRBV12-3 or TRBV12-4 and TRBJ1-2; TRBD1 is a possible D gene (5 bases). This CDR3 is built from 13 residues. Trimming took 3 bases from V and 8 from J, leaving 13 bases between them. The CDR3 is CASSLRQSLGYTF. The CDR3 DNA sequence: TGTGCCAGCAGTTTGAGACAGTCCCTCGGCTACACCTTC.

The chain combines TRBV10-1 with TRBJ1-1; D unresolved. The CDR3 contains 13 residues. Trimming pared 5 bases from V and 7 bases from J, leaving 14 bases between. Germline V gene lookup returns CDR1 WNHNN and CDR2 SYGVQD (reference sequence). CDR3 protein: CASSRPGSNEAFF. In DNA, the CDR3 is TGCGCCAGCAGTAGGCCCGGGAGCAATGAAGCTTTCTTT.

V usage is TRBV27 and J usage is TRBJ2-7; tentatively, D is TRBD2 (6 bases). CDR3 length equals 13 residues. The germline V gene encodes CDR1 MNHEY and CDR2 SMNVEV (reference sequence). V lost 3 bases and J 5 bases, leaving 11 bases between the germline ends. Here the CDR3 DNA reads TGTGCCAGCAGTTTCGCTAGCGTCGACGAGCAGTACTTC. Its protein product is CASSFASVDEQYF.

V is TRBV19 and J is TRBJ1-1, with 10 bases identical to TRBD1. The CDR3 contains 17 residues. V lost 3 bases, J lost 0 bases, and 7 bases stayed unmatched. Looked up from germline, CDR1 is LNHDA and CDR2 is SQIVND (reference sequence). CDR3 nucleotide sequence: TGTGCCAGTAGTATCGGACCGGGACAGGGGATGAACACTGAAGCTTTCTTT. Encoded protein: CASSIGPGQGMNTEAFF.

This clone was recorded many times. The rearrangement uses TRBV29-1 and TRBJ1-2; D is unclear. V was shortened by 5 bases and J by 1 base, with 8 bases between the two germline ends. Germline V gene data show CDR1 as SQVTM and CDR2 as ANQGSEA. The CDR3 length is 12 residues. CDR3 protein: CSVSRLNYGYTF. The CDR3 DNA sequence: TGCAGCGTTTCCCGTCTTAACTATGGCTACACCTTC.

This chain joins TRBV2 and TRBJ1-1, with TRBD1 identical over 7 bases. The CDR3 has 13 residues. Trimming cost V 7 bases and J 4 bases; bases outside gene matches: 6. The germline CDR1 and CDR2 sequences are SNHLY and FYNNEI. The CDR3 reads CASKGQILTEAFF. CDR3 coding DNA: TGTGCCAGCAAGGGACAGATACTCACTGAAGCTTTCTTT.

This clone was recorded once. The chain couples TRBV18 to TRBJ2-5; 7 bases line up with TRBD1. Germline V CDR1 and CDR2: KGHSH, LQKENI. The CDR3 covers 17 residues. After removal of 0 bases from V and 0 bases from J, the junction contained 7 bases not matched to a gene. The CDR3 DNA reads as TGTGCCAGCTCACCACCGAGAGACAGGGTCAACCAAGAGACCCAGTACTTC. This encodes CASSPPRDRVNQETQYF.

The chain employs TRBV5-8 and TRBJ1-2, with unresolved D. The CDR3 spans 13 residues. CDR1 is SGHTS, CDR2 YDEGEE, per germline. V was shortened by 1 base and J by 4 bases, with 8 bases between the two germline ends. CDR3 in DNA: TGTGCCAGCAGCTTGTCCGGATCCTATGGCTACACCTTC. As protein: CASSLSGSYGYTF.

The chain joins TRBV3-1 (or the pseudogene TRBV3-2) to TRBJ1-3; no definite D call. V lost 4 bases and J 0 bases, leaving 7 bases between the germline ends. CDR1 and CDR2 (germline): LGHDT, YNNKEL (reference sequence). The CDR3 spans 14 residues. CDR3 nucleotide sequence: TGTGCCAGCAGCCTCAGTTACTCTGGAAACACCATATATTTT. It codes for CASSLSYSGNTIYF.

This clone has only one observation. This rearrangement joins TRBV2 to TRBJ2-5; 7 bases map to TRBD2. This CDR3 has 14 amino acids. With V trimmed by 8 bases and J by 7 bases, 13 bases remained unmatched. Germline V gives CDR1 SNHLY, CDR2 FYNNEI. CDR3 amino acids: CASSGGRSSGTQYF. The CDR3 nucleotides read TGTGCCAGCTCGGGAGGCAGATCTTCTGGGACCCAGTACTTC.

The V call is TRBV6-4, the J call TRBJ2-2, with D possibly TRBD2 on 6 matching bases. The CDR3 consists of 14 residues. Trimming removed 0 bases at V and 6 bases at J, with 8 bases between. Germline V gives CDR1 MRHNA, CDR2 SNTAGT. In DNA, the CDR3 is TGTGCCAGCAGTGACTCCGCGGGGTCCGGGGAGCTGTTTTTT. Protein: CASSDSAGSGELFF.